Following are 10 T cell receptor beta chains from one sample sequenced in a study of molecular identifiers for immune sequencing clone quantification. Each CDR3 protein is one row after TCRdb ran MiXCR on the PCR reads. The sample yields approximately 630,000 distinct CDR3 sequences, 25% seen once. The sample comprised naive CD8+ T cells from blood, with Jurkat cell RNA spiked in. Subset defined: FACS-sorted CD8+CD4-CCR7+CD45RA+ naive T cells. These receptors were taken from a human donor in good health. Some libraries in this study had Jurkat cell RNA spiked in.

This chain connects TRBV4-1 to TRBJ1-2; no clear D. CDR1 is MGHRA, CDR2 YSYEKL, per germline. The CDR3 runs 17 residues. V lost 0 bases and J lost 4, with 18 bases in between. The CDR3 DNA reads as TGCGCCAGCAGCCAAGATCCAACTGACGGGCGAAGCTATGGCTACACCTTC. Protein product: CASSQDPTDGRSYGYTF.

This clonotype was detected many times. The chain joins TRBV20-1 to TRBJ2-7; D unclear. This CDR3 is built from 14 residues. Deletions cut 0 bases from V and 1 base from J, with 10 bases between. Germline values: CDR1 DFQATT, CDR2 SNEGSKA (reference sequence). As DNA, the CDR3 is TGCAGTGCTAGAGATCTCGCCGAGTCCTACGAGCAGTACTTC. Translated, it gives CSARDLAESYEQYF.

Points on this clonotype: It may be a read error: a sequence one base away is much more abundant. The rearrangement links TRBV12-3 or TRBV12-4 to TRBJ2-5, with 7 bases fitting TRBD1. This CDR3 has 14 amino acids. CDR3 residues: CASCFPGQTETQYF. The CDR3 bases are TGTGCCAGCTGTTTCCCGGGACAGACAGAGACCCAGTACTTC.

The gene calls are TRBV6-2 or TRBV6-3 and TRBJ2-7; 9 bases fit TRBD2. In germline, CDR1 is MNHEY, CDR2 SVGEGT. The CDR3 spans 14 residues. V shed 6 bases and J 6 bases; nucleotides not matched to a gene: 9. CDR3: CASRASGEVCEQYF. The CDR3 coding sequence is TGTGCCAGCAGAGCTAGCGGGGAGGTTTGCGAGCAGTACTTC.

This clonotype was seen many times. The rearrangement links TRBV14 to TRBJ2-3; weak D call: TRBD2 (5 bases). This CDR3 is 15 amino acids long. Germline V gene sequence: CDR1 SGHDN, CDR2 FVKESK. V was cut by 5 bases and J by 4 bases, with 16 bases left in between. Here the CDR3 reads CASSENSWGADTQYF. In DNA form, the CDR3 reads TGTGCCAGCAGCGAGAATAGTTGGGGAGCAGATACGCAGTATTTT.

The rearrangement uses TRBV5-6 and TRBJ2-7; D is uncertain. CDR1 is SGHDT and CDR2 is YYEEEE in the germline V gene. The CDR3 has 13 residues. Trimming took 1 base from V and 4 from J, leaving 9 bases between them. CDR3 region: CASSLNGPYEQYF. The CDR3 DNA follows: TGTGCCAGCAGCTTGAATGGACCTTACGAGCAGTACTTC.

Worth noting for this clonotype: A much larger clonotype is one base distant, so this may be a read error. V and J are TRBV20-1 and TRBJ1-2, with D perhaps TRBD1 (5 bases). Trimming removed 5 bases from V and 4 bases from J, with 14 bases in between. The CDR3 contains 13 residues. Germline V gene lookup returns CDR1 DFQATT and CDR2 SNEGSKA (reference sequence). Written as DNA, the CDR3 is TGCAGTGCTTTTATGGGACTTGCCTATGGCTACACCTTC. This encodes CSAFMGLAYGYTF.

The chain links TRBV30 to TRBJ1-1, with D hard to call. Germline loops: CDR1 GTSNPN, CDR2 SVGIG (reference sequence). The CDR3 runs 11 residues. V lost 4 bases to trimming and J lost 4 bases, with 7 bases between them. The CDR3 DNA follows: TGTGCCTGGACAGTGGGCACTGAAGCTTTCTTT. This translates into CAWTVGTEAFF.

In the case of this clonotype: One end of the junction is discordant with germline, which a read error may explain. The chain joins TRBV7-8 to TRBJ2-7; TRBD1 aligns across 8 bases. The CDR3 length is 14 residues. Germline values: CDR1 SGHVS, CDR2 FQNEAQ. The CDR3 protein is CASSLGTGYPKQYF. CDR3 nucleotides: TGTGCCAGCAGCTTAGGGACAGGGTACCCCAAGCAATACTTC.

Many counts were recorded for this clonotype. The genes are TRBV4-2 and TRBJ1-5, with D possibly being TRBD1 (6 bases). The CDR3 length is 14 residues. V lost 2 bases to trimming and J lost 6 bases, with 11 bases between them. Germline V gene lookup returns CDR1 LGHNA and CDR2 YNFKEQ. CDR3 DNA sequence: TGTGCCAGCAGCCAACAGGGGTCGGGTCAGCCCCAGCATTTT. This gives the protein CASSQQGSGQPQHF.